Listed below are T cell receptor beta chains from one sample, sequenced in a study of blood T cell repertoires in COVID-19. Here immunoSEQ multiplex PCR was the method, and the copy in TCRdb shows in-frame clones only, minus some. The sample lists some 240,000 clones, more than 65% occurring once. The material sequenced was PBMCs or T cells enriched from blood (not recorded which). The source is a man aged 50 or older who had recovered from COVID-19. Each CDR3 is given with its conserved first and last residue. A D gene is named only where the DNA matches it firmly. Size values are once, few and many counts, or a class for expanded clones, and some rows have none.

j_gene | v_gene | abundance | d_gene | CDR3aa | CDR3nt
TRBJ2-2 | TRBV7-9 | . | TRBD1 | CASTMDRGRIGELFF | TGTGCCAGCACCATGGACAGGGGAAGAATCGGGGAGCTGTTTTTT
TRBJ2-3 | TRBV14 | once | . | CASSPPGHRTDTQYF | TGTGCCAGCAGCCCACCGGGACACCGCACAGATACGCAGTATTTT
TRBJ2-5 | TRBV11-3 | . | . | CASRPGGNQETQYF | TGTGCCAGCAGGCCCGGCGGTAATCAGGAGACCCAGTACTTC
TRBJ1-1 | TRBV5-1 | few | . | CASSLQANTEAFF | TGCGCCAGCAGCTTGCAGGCGAACACTGAAGCTTTCTTT
TRBJ2-1 | TRBV6-5 | . | TRBD2 | CATVLAGGYEQFF | TGTGCCACCGTACTAGCGGGAGGGTATGAGCAGTTCTTC
TRBJ2-5 | TRBV7-2 | . | . | CASSAPGSRETQYF | TGTGCCAGCAGCGCCCCGGGGAGCCGGGAGACCCAGTACTTC
TRBJ2-1 | TRBV5-6 | . | TRBD2 | CASTSGYNEQFF | TGTGCCTCGACTAGCGGATACAATGAGCAGTTCTTC
TRBJ1-5 | TRBV2 | . | . | CASRPGQLVLSPQHF | TGTGCCAGCAGACCCGGCCAGCTAGTTCTATCGCCCCAGCATTTT
TRBJ1-6 | TRBV18 | . | . | CASSPQVPAGVGNSPLHF | TGTGCCAGCTCACCACAAGTGCCGGCGGGGGTCGGGAATTCACCCCTCCACTTT
TRBJ2-4 | TRBV6-5 | . | TRBD1 | CASSYSIGTGKNIQYF | TGTGCCAGCAGTTACTCGATCGGGACAGGGAAAAACATTCAGTACTTC
TRBJ2-3 | TRBV14 | . | . | CASSRALTQYF | TGTGCCAGCAGCCGGGCTCTGACGCAGTATTTT
TRBJ1-2 | TRBV12-3/TRBV12-4 | . | . | CASSRGTGHF | TGTGCCAGCAGTCGGGGGACCGGCCACTTC
TRBJ1-1 | TRBV27 | . | . | CASSLAGNTEAFF | TGTGCCAGCAGTTTGGCGGGGAACACTGAAGCTTTCTTT
TRBJ1-2 | TRBV4-2 | . | TRBD1 | CASSQVGQGDYGYTF | TGTGCCAGCAGCCAAGTTGGACAGGGGGACTATGGCTACACCTTC
TRBJ2-7 | TRBV25-1 | once | TRBD1 | CASSELGGAYVYEQYF | TGTGCCAGCAGTGAATTAGGGGGCGCATATGTCTACGAGCAGTACTTC
TRBJ1-6 | TRBV3-1/TRBV3-2 | . | . | CASSRQSSYNSPLHF | TGTGCCAGCAGCCGACAGAGCTCCTATAATTCACCCCTCCACTTT
TRBJ2-3 | TRBV5-1 | . | TRBD2 | CASSSLAGGQGDTQYF | TGCGCCAGCAGCTCCTTAGCGGGGGGGCAAGGAGATACGCAGTATTTT
TRBJ2-1 | TRBV6-4 | . | TRBD1 | CASLDRDDDEQFF | TGTGCCAGCTTGGACAGGGATGATGATGAGCAGTTCTTC
TRBJ2-5 | TRBV5-6 | . | TRBD2 | CASSLTSGGEETQYF | TGTGCCAGCAGCTTAACTAGCGGGGGGGAAGAGACCCAGTACTTC
TRBJ1-5 | TRBV19 | . | . | CATNWAMSNQPQHF | TGTGCCACCAACTGGGCGATGAGCAATCAGCCCCAGCATTTT
TRBJ2-1 | TRBV29-1 | . | . | CSGAPGGREQFF | TGCAGCGGGGCCCCTGGAGGGCGTGAGCAGTTCTTC
TRBJ2-5 | TRBV2 | . | TRBD1 | CASRLRAGGKETQYF | TGTGCCAGCCGCCTTCGGGCAGGGGGTAAAGAGACCCAGTACTTC
TRBJ2-2 | TRBV5-4 | . | TRBD2 | CASSPSRGANTGELFF | TGTGCCAGCAGCCCGTCTCGGGGGGCGAACACCGGGGAGCTGTTTTTT
TRBJ1-2 | TRBV27 | . | TRBD1 | CASSDRTGREDRGLGYTF | TGTGCCAGCAGCGATAGGACAGGTCGTGAGGACAGGGGTCTTGGCTACACCTTC
TRBJ1-5 | TRBV27 | . | TRBD1 | CASRVGQGNQPQHF | TGTGCCAGCAGGGTCGGACAGGGCAATCAGCCCCAGCATTTT
TRBJ2-2 | TRBV5-4 | . | . | CASSLQSTGELFF | TGTGCCAGCAGTTTACAGAGCACCGGGGAGCTGTTTTTT
TRBJ2-2 | TRBV19 | . | . | CASRVEAGELFF | TGTGCCAGTCGCGTTGAGGCCGGGGAGCTGTTTTTT